These 20 T cell receptor beta chains were all obtained from the same sample, sequenced in a study of response to subunit inactivated influenza vaccine. One entry per CDR3 protein, called by TCRdb with MiXCR from the RT-PCR reads. The table lists some 800,000 distinct CDR3 sequences, less than 25% of them singletons. The sequenced sample was PBMCs from blood, obtained 4 to 6 days after vaccination. The receptors were sampled from a man aged 50 or older who received an inactivated influenza vaccine.

The chain couples TRBV21-1 to TRBJ2-1; the table calls TRBD2, which could not be checked here. TRBV21-1 is a documented pseudogene. The CDR3 runs 17 residues. The CDR3 DNA reads as TGTGCCAGCAGCCCCAAGGGAGGAAGACCCACGCCATGGGAGCAGTTCTTC. This codes for CASSPKGGRPTPWEQFF.

The table lists this clonotype with a few counts. A read error may produce the germline difference seen at one junction end. The J gene is TRBJ2-7, the V gene TRBV28; maybe TRBD2 (6 bases). Per the germline V gene, CDR1 is MDHEN and CDR2 is SYDVKM. The CDR3 is 13 residues long. The CDR3 is CASSFLPRGARNF. CDR3 bases: TGTGCCAGCAGTTTTCTCCCCCGCGGGGCGCGAAACTTC.

The sample holds a few counts of this clonotype. The gene calls are TRBV27 and TRBJ2-5, with 7 bases fitting TRBD1. The CDR3 is 13 residues long. Germline V gene sequence: CDR1 MNHEY, CDR2 SMNVEV (reference sequence). With V trimmed by 2 bases and J by 10 bases, 7 bases remained unmatched. CDR3 sequence reads: CASSLEGRGIQYF. The CDR3 DNA sequence: TGTGCCAGCAGTTTAGAGGGCAGGGGGATCCAGTACTTC.

The rearrangement links TRBV14 to TRBJ2-1; 8 nucleotides align to TRBD1. CDR1 and CDR2 from the germline V gene are SGHDN and FVKESK. The CDR3 contains 17 residues. The J segment lost 2 bases and the V segment lost 3 bases, leaving 9 bases of the junction unmatched. The DNA for the CDR3 is TGTGCCAGCAGCCAGGAGAACGGACAGGGAACCTACAATGAGCAGTTCTTC. Amino acid sequence: CASSQENGQGTYNEQFF. The full variable domain, completed using reference TRBV14 and TRBJ2-1, is EAGVTQFPSHSVIEKGQTVTLRCDPISGHDNLYWYRRVMGKEIKFLLHFVKESKQDESGMPNNRFLAERTGGTYSTLKVQPAELEDSGVYFCASSQENGQGTYNEQFFGPGTRLTVL.

The chain is built from TRBV7-8 and TRBJ2-7, with D unresolved. The germline V and J ends were trimmed by 0 bases and 4 bases, with 13 bases remaining between them. The CDR3 runs 15 residues. The germline gives CDR1 SGHVS, CDR2 FQNEAQ. The CDR3 here is CASSLAEAPIYEQYF. The CDR3 DNA reads TGTGCCAGCAGCTTAGCGGAAGCTCCCATTTACGAGCAGTACTTC.

V gene TRBV20-1 combines with J gene TRBJ1-4; 8 bases map to TRBD1. Germline lookup yields CDR1 DFQATT and CDR2 SNEGSKA (reference sequence). The CDR3 covers 14 residues. The trim removed 5 bases at V and 8 bases at J, leaving 10 bases unmatched. CDR3 in amino acids: CSARSQGAKEKLFF. Here the CDR3 DNA reads TGCAGTGCTCGGTCTCAGGGGGCGAAGGAAAAACTGTTTTTT.

The chain employs TRBV7-2 and TRBJ2-6, with D tentatively TRBD2 (5 bases). CDR1 is SGHTA, CDR2 FQGNSA, per germline. With 6 bases removed from V and 4 bases from J, the gap between germline ends came to 13 bases. The CDR3 covers 15 residues. The CDR3: CASSLAGKGANVLTF. The CDR3 coding sequence is TGTGCCAGCAGTCTGGCCGGGAAAGGGGCCAACGTCCTGACTTTC. The full variable domain, in which reference TRBV7-2 and TRBJ2-6 provide the parts outside the CDR3, is GAGVSQSPSNKVTEKGKDVELRCDPISGHTALYWYRQSLGQGLEFLIYFQGNSAPDKSGLPSDRFSAERTGGSVSTLTIQRTQQEDSAVYLCASSLAGKGANVLTFGAGSRLTVL.

This clonotype has at least ten counts. V is TRBV20-1 and J is TRBJ2-2; D assignment may be TRBD1 or TRBD2 (5 bases each). The V gene lost 0 bases and the J gene lost 6 bases, with 14 bases spanning the gap. The CDR3 contains 15 residues. Germline V lookup: CDR1 DFQATT, CDR2 SNEGSKA (reference sequence). The CDR3: CSARDRGARSGELFF. CDR3 DNA: TGCAGTGCTAGAGATCGAGGGGCTCGGTCCGGGGAGCTGTTTTTT.

The rearrangement links TRBV5-6 to TRBJ2-3; 9 bases are a match to TRBD2. The CDR3 is 17 amino acids. Per germline, CDR1 SGHDT and CDR2 YYEEEE. Losses at the gene ends were 0 bases for V and 4 bases for J; bases not matched to a gene: 9. The CDR3 sequence is CASSLGVAGEWSDTQYF. The DNA for the CDR3 is TGTGCCAGCAGCTTGGGGGTAGCGGGGGAATGGTCAGATACGCAGTATTTT.

The J gene is TRBJ2-1, the V gene TRBV12-3 or TRBV12-4; D is possibly TRBD1 (5 bases). V was trimmed by 6 bases and J by 1 base, leaving 13 bases between them. The CDR3 has 15 amino acids. CDR3 loop: CASSADRTSYNEQFF. The CDR3 DNA reads as TGTGCCAGCAGCGCCGACAGAACATCCTACAATGAGCAGTTCTTC.

The chain couples TRBV5-1 to TRBJ1-6, with a weak D call TRBD1 (6 bases). Germline CDR1 and CDR2: SGHRS and YFSETQ. The CDR3 totals 13 residues. Deletions cut 4 bases from V and 6 bases from J, with 8 bases between. In DNA form, the CDR3 reads TGCGCCAGCAGCCAGGACAGTAATTCACCCCTCCACTTT. It is translated as CASSQDSNSPLHF.

This clonotype was picked up many times. J is TRBJ2-3 and V is TRBV28, with 9 bases fitting TRBD2. CDR1 MDHEN and CDR2 SYDVKM come from the germline V gene. There are 15 residues in the CDR3. With 2 bases clipped from V and 2 bases from J, the junction kept 2 bases outside the gene matches. The CDR3 protein is CASSLASGATDTQYF. The CDR3 nucleotides read TGTGCCAGCAGTTTAGCTAGCGGGGCCACAGATACGCAGTATTTT. Full variable domain (missing parts from reference TRBV28 and TRBJ2-3): DVKVTQSSRYLVKRTGEKVFLECVQDMDHENMFWYRQDPGLGLRLIYFSYDVKMKEKGDIPEGYSVSREKKERFSLILESASTNQTSMYLCASSLASGATDTQYFGPGTRLTVL.

The rearrangement uses TRBV24-1 and TRBJ2-1, with 10 bases fitting TRBD2. CDR3 length: 15 residues. Unmatched junction bases numbered 12, after V lost 5 bases and J lost 12 bases. CDR1 and CDR2 from the germline V gene are KGHDR and SFDVKD. CDR3 loop: CATSVSANQRGGQFF. The CDR3 DNA sequence: TGTGCCACCAGTGTCTCTGCAAACCAGCGGGGGGGGCAGTTCTTC.

This clonotype appeared many times. The CDR3 DNA is TGCGCCAGCAGCCAAGAAAGGTGGGGCAATGAGCAGTTCTTC. Amino acid sequence: CASSQERWGNEQFF. The V and J genes are TRBV4-3 and TRBJ2-1, with D unclear. Germline loops: CDR1 LGHNA, CDR2 YSLEER. CDR3 length: 14 residues. Trimming pared 0 bases from V and 6 bases from J, leaving 9 bases between.

The rearrangement joins TRBV20-1 to TRBJ1-3; D gene ambiguous. The CDR3 loop spans 13 amino acids. Germline V gene lookup returns CDR1 DFQATT and CDR2 SNEGSKA (reference sequence). Deletions cut 4 bases from V and 0 bases from J, with 7 bases between. CDR3 sequence: CSATVISGNTIYF. In DNA form, the CDR3 reads TGCAGTGCTACGGTGATCTCTGGAAACACCATATATTTT.

This chain joins TRBV4-3 and TRBJ1-1; TRBD1 matches 10 bases. The junction had 7 bases not matched to a gene; V was cut back by 1 base and J by 5 bases. Germline values: CDR1 LGHNA, CDR2 YSLEER. The CDR3 has 16 amino acids. CDR3: CASSQGVGQGVTEAFF. CDR3 DNA: TGCGCCAGCAGCCAAGGTGTCGGACAGGGGGTGACTGAAGCTTTCTTT.

The chain has TRBV12-3 or TRBV12-4 and TRBJ2-1; TRBD1 matches 10 bases. The CDR3 has 15 amino acids. The junction had 5 bases not matched to a gene; V was cut back by 3 bases and J by 6 bases. The CDR3 DNA is TGTGCCAGCAGTTTTAGACAGGGGGCCTTCAATGAGCAGTTCTTC. As protein: CASSFRQGAFNEQFF.

Ten or more counts support this clonotype. The V gene is TRBV9, the J gene TRBJ2-3; weak D call: TRBD1 (6 bases). The CDR3 is 15 amino acids. Germline assignment: CDR1 SGDLS and CDR2 YYNGEE. Trimming shortened V by 0 bases and J by 1 base, and 9 bases separated the two germline ends. DNA of the CDR3: TGTGCCAGCAGCGTAGCAGGGGTGGGCACAGATACGCAGTATTTT. Its protein is CASSVAGVGTDTQYF.

This chain joins TRBV6-2 or TRBV6-3 and TRBJ2-1, with D tentatively TRBD2 (5 bases). The germline V gene has CDR1 MNHEY and CDR2 SVGEGT. V lost 0 bases to trimming and J lost 0 bases, with 9 bases between them. This CDR3 is 16 amino acids long. In DNA form, the CDR3 reads TGTGCCAGCAGTTACTCGCTAGCAGCCTCCTACAATGAGCAGTTCTTC. Translation: CASSYSLAASYNEQFF.

The chain couples TRBV10-3 to TRBJ2-1; D may be TRBD1 or TRBD2 (5 bases each). In germline, CDR1 is ENHRY, CDR2 SYGVKD. The CDR3 runs to 16 residues. With 2 bases removed from V and 5 bases from J, the gap between germline ends came to 16 bases. CDR3 sequence reads: CAISEGGVSPHNEQFF. CDR3 bases: TGTGCCATCAGTGAGGGGGGAGTTAGTCCCCACAATGAGCAGTTCTTC.